The 16 T cell receptor beta chains listed next were all sequenced from one sample in a study of CD8+ T cells in alopecia areata. The treatment denotes: oral pan-JAK inhibitor, 5-10 mg twice daily. The sequencing template was cDNA reverse transcribed from extracted RNA. TCRdb keeps only in-frame clones here, not all; method: immunoSEQ multiplex PCR. The table records under 350,000 clones, 58% of them present only once. Sequencing was performed on CD4+ T cells sorted from blood, taken at week 24, from a patient treated with tofacitinib. These receptors all come from a human donor with alopecia areata.

The chain employs TRBV6-6 and TRBJ1-6; TRBD1 is a possible D gene (6 bases). Trimming took off 2 bases at V and 9 bases at J, with 14 bases between the two ends. Per germline, CDR1 MNHNY and CDR2 SVGAGI (reference sequence). This CDR3 is built from 15 residues. The CDR3 coding sequence is TGTGCCAGCAGTTACGCAAGTGGGGGCACTTCACCCCTCCACTTT. Protein: CASSYASGGTSPLHF.

This clone appeared once. The CDR3 loop is CAWRPKGAGTAYGYTF. The CDR3 nucleotides are TGTGCCTGGAGACCCAAAGGGGCGGGGACGGCGTATGGCTACACCTTC. This chain connects TRBV30 to TRBJ1-2, with D perhaps matching TRBD1 (5 bases). The CDR3 extends over 16 amino acids. The germline V gene has CDR1 GTSNPN and CDR2 SVGIG (reference sequence). The V end was cut by 3 bases, the J end by 5 bases, with 22 bases between.

This clone was seen more than once but under ten times. This rearrangement joins TRBV29-1 to TRBJ2-2, with 8 bases lining up with TRBD2. Trimming at V came to 4 bases and at J to 5 bases, leaving 18 bases not matched to a gene. This CDR3 has 18 amino acids. Germline CDR1 and CDR2: SQVTM and ANQGSEA. CDR3 nucleotide sequence: TGCAGCGTTGCTGGGGCTAGCGGGCTCCCCTTGAAGACCGGGGAGCTGTTTTTT. This sequence encodes CSVAGASGLPLKTGELFF.

The gene calls are TRBV5-1 and TRBJ2-1; D remains unclear. Trimming removed 0 bases from V and 2 bases from J, with 6 bases in between. The CDR3 totals 14 residues. Germline V lookup: CDR1 SGHRS, CDR2 YFSETQ. The CDR3 loop reads CASSLEQTYNEQFF. The CDR3 DNA is TGCGCCAGCAGCTTGGAACAAACCTACAATGAGCAGTTCTTC.

This sequence joins TRBV5-1 and TRBJ1-1; D gene uncertain. The ends were cut back, 0 bases at V and 2 bases at J, with 17 bases in the middle. Germline V lookup: CDR1 SGHRS, CDR2 YFSETQ. The CDR3 is 17 amino acids. CDR3 bases: TGCGCCAGCAGCTTGGAAGCCGGACGGTTTCTCAACACTGAAGCTTTCTTT. Translated, it gives CASSLEAGRFLNTEAFF.

The rearrangement links TRBV10-3 to TRBJ2-7; no clear D. This CDR3 contains 12 residues. V gave up 5 bases and J gave up 5 bases, with 10 bases separating them. Per germline, CDR1 ENHRY and CDR2 SYGVKD. For the CDR3, the DNA is TGTGCCATCAGTTTCCTTGGGGACGAGCAGTACTTC. Translating gives CAISFLGDEQYF.

The chain is built from TRBV15 and TRBJ1-5, with a tentative D call TRBD1 (5 bases). Trimming pared 6 bases from V and 0 bases from J, leaving 12 bases between. CDR1 is LNHNV and CDR2 is YYDKDF in the germline V gene (reference sequence). The CDR3 spans 15 residues. The CDR3 sequence: CATRVGENSNQPQHF. The CDR3 DNA reads TGTGCCACCAGGGTAGGGGAAAATAGCAATCAGCCCCAGCATTTT. Together with reference TRBV15 and TRBJ1-5, the CDR3 gives the full variable domain: DAMVIQNPRYQVTQFGKPVTLSCSQTLNHNVMYWYQQKSSQAPKLLFHYYDKDFNNEADTPDNFQSRRPNTSFCFLDIRSPGLGDTAMYLCATRVGENSNQPQHFGDGTRLSIL.

The J gene is TRBJ2-5, the V gene TRBV18; TRBD2 agrees at 12 bases. After removal of 2 bases from V and 3 bases from J, the junction contained 7 bases not matched to a gene. CDR1 is KGHSH and CDR2 is LQKENI in the germline V gene. The CDR3 sequence is 17 residues long. The CDR3 loop is CASSPLPLAGGEETQYF. DNA for the CDR3: TGTGCCAGCTCACCATTGCCCCTAGCGGGGGGGGAAGAGACCCAGTACTTC.

The gene calls are TRBV5-1 and TRBJ2-3; the D is unclear. This CDR3 comprises 13 residues. V was clipped by 1 base and J by 6 bases, with 9 bases between them. From germline, CDR1 is SGHRS and CDR2 YFSETQ. This CDR3 is CASSLTQWDTQYF. The DNA of the CDR3 is TGCGCCAGCAGCTTGACTCAATGGGATACGCAGTATTTT.

This clone was found once. The chain is built from TRBV28 and TRBJ1-2; no clear D gene. V lost 5 bases and J lost 6, with 16 bases in between. The CDR3 sequence is 14 residues long. Germline CDR1 reads MDHEN; CDR2 reads SYDVKM. The CDR3 loop is CASSTPAGYDGYTF. The DNA for the CDR3 is TGTGCCAGCAGTACGCCGGCGGGCTACGATGGCTACACCTTC.

This clone came up once. The chain couples TRBV18 to TRBJ2-7; 9 nucleotides line up with TRBD1. The J segment lost 4 bases and the V segment lost 1 base, leaving 8 bases of the junction unmatched. Looked up from germline, CDR1 is KGHSH and CDR2 is LQKENI. The CDR3 extends over 16 amino acids. The CDR3 DNA follows: TGTGCCAGCTCACCACGGAAGGGGACAGGGACATACGAGCAGTACTTC. Translating gives CASSPRKGTGTYEQYF.

This clone has more than one count but fewer than ten. This sequence joins TRBV28 and TRBJ2-7, with 8 bases matching TRBD1. CDR3 length: 14 amino acids. V was clipped by 7 bases and J by 5 bases; unmatched bases: 10. Germline V gene sequence: CDR1 MDHEN, CDR2 SYDVKM. CDR3 sequence: CASTPTGEPHEQYF. The CDR3 bases are TGTGCCAGCACCCCGACAGGGGAGCCCCACGAGCAGTACTTC.

The chain employs TRBV5-1 and TRBJ2-5; D ambiguous. The CDR3 is 13 residues long. V lost 7 bases, J lost 5 bases, and 15 bases lay in between. Germline lookup yields CDR1 SGHRS and CDR2 YFSETQ. The CDR3: CASGRSGVETQYF. Written as DNA, the CDR3 is TGCGCCAGCGGACGGTCCGGTGTGGAGACCCAGTACTTC. The full variable domain, in which reference TRBV5-1 and TRBJ2-5 provide the parts outside the CDR3, is KAGVTQTPRYLIKTRGQQVTLSCSPISGHRSVSWYQQTPGQGLQFLFEYFSETQRNKGNFPGRFSGRQFSNSRSEMNVSTLELGDSALYLCASGRSGVETQYFGPGTRLLVL.

The genes are TRBV14 and TRBJ1-1, with 7 bases matching TRBD1. The length of the CDR3 is 15 residues. With V trimmed by 2 bases and J by 7 bases, 10 bases remained unmatched. CDR1 and CDR2 (germline): SGHDN, FVKESK. The CDR3 DNA sequence: TGTGCCAGCAGCCAATCAGGGGGGACGGCTAGTGAAGCTTTCTTT. The encoded protein is CASSQSGGTASEAFF. Full variable domain (missing parts from reference TRBV14 and TRBJ1-1): EAGVTQFPSHSVIEKGQTVTLRCDPISGHDNLYWYRRVMGKEIKFLLHFVKESKQDESGMPNNRFLAERTGGTYSTLKVQPAELEDSGVYFCASSQSGGTASEAFFGQGTRLTVV.

The chain employs TRBV7-2 and TRBJ2-1; 8 positions match TRBD1. Germline lookup yields CDR1 SGHTA and CDR2 FQGNSA. V was clipped by 7 bases and J by 1 base; unmatched bases: 6. CDR3 length: 15 amino acids. CDR3 nucleotides: TGTGCCAGCACCCAAGACAGGGGTTCCTACAATGAGCAGTTCTTC. Protein sequence: CASTQDRGSYNEQFF.

The chain links TRBV19 to TRBJ1-4; no firm D call. V was trimmed by 7 bases and J by 5 bases, leaving 11 bases between them. CDR3 size: 13 residues. The V gene's germline CDR1 is LNHDA and CDR2 SQIVND (reference sequence). The CDR3 loop is CASNEQLNEKLFF. The DNA for the CDR3 is TGTGCCAGTAATGAACAGCTGAATGAAAAACTGTTTTTT.